The 21 T cell receptor beta chains reported below all come from one sample, sequenced in a study of blood T cell repertoires in COVID-19. Profiling relied on immunoSEQ multiplex PCR, and the TCRdb table lists in-frame clones only, not all of them. The sample has about half a million clones, 89% seen once. Sequencing was performed on peripheral blood. Receptor source: a man between 18 and 35 years old with COVID-19, enrolled during active disease.

The V gene is TRBV7-7, the J gene TRBJ2-3; TRBD2 agrees at 9 bases. With 5 bases clipped from V and 6 bases from J, the junction kept 12 bases outside the gene matches. Germline CDR1 and CDR2: SSHAT and FNYEAQ (reference sequence). CDR3 length: 16 amino acids. The CDR3 nucleotides are TGTGCCAGCAGCGAAGGCCCCGGAACTAGCGGGGATACGCAGTATTTT. Its protein product is CASSEGPGTSGDTQYF.

The rearrangement uses TRBV2 and TRBJ2-7; TRBD1 matches 7 bases. The CDR3 length is 15 residues. Trimming at V came to 4 bases and at J to 7 bases, leaving 13 bases not matched to a gene. CDR1 and CDR2 from the germline V gene are SNHLY and FYNNEI. CDR3 sequence reads: CASSVARGFVYEQYF. The DNA for the CDR3 is TGTGCCAGCAGTGTTGCCAGGGGGTTTGTTTATGAGCAGTACTTC.

V and J are TRBV6-1 and TRBJ1-2; TRBD1 is a possible D gene (5 bases). The CDR3 sequence is 13 residues long. V dropped 3 bases and J dropped 4 bases, with 9 bases sitting between them. The germline gives CDR1 MNHNS, CDR2 SASEGT. CDR3 coding DNA: TGTGCCAGCAGTGATAGGGGCCTCTATGGCTACACCTTC. Protein product: CASSDRGLYGYTF.

The rearrangement uses TRBV10-3 and TRBJ2-5, with 7 bases that match TRBD2. This CDR3 has 15 amino acids. Looked up from germline, CDR1 is ENHRY and CDR2 is SYGVKD. J gave up 3 bases and V 2 bases, and 6 bases lay outside the gene matches. The CDR3 DNA is TGTGCCATCAGTGAGAGGGGAGGGACCGAAGAGACCCAGTACTTC. It yields the protein CAISERGGTEETQYF.

The rearrangement links TRBV7-2 to TRBJ2-3, with TRBD2 identical over 11 bases. From germline, CDR1 is SGHTA and CDR2 FQGNSA. This CDR3 has 16 amino acids. Trimming cost V 5 bases and J 8 bases; bases outside gene matches: 12. CDR3 region: CASSLRAGTSGPTQYF. Written as DNA, the CDR3 is TGTGCCAGCAGCCTCAGGGCCGGGACTAGCGGCCCTACGCAGTATTTT.

J is TRBJ2-1 and V is TRBV11-2; D remains ambiguous. CDR3 length: 15 residues. Germline CDR1 is SGHAT and CDR2 is FQNNGV. The V gene lost 1 base and the J gene lost 10 bases, with 17 bases spanning the gap. This CDR3 is CASSLGKTSIGEQFF. The DNA for the CDR3 is TGTGCCAGCAGCTTAGGGAAAACCTCTATCGGGGAGCAGTTCTTC.

This clone was recorded only once. The genes are TRBV5-8 and TRBJ1-6; D is uncertain. V shed 0 bases and J shed 5 bases, with 9 bases lying between them. CDR1 and CDR2 from the germline V gene are SGHTS and YDEGEE. This CDR3 comprises 15 residues. The CDR3 loop reads CASSLVAGDNSPLHF. The CDR3 nucleotides are TGTGCCAGCAGCTTGGTGGCAGGTGATAATTCACCCCTCCACTTT.

The chain recombines TRBV27 with TRBJ2-1; 10 bases agree with TRBD2. The V gene's germline CDR1 is MNHEY and CDR2 SMNVEV (reference sequence). Trimming cost V 7 bases and J 7 bases; bases outside gene matches: 13. This CDR3 has 16 residues. DNA for the CDR3: TGTGCCAGCAACCTGAGGGCTAGCGGGAGAGGTAATGAGCAGTTCTTC. It yields the protein CASNLRASGRGNEQFF.

The genes are TRBV10-3 and TRBJ2-3, with 13 bases matching TRBD2. Germline CDR1 and CDR2: ENHRY and SYGVKD. This CDR3 region has 15 residues. V gave up 6 bases and J gave up 1 base; unmatched junction bases: 1. Here the CDR3 DNA reads TGTGCCATCAGCGGGACTAGCGGGGGCACAGATACGCAGTATTTT. Translated, it gives CAISGTSGGTDTQYF.

The rearrangement links TRBV14 to TRBJ2-7, with 8 bases identical to TRBD2. The J segment lost 2 bases and the V segment lost 6 bases, leaving 15 bases of the junction unmatched. Germline CDR1 reads SGHDN; CDR2 reads FVKESK. This CDR3 has 17 amino acids. The CDR3 protein is CASSRNEIAGSPYEQYF. CDR3 bases: TGTGCCAGCAGTCGCAACGAGATAGCGGGAAGTCCCTACGAGCAGTACTTC. Complete variable domain (other parts from reference TRBV14 and TRBJ2-7): EAGVTQFPSHSVIEKGQTVTLRCDPISGHDNLYWYRRVMGKEIKFLLHFVKESKQDESGMPNNRFLAERTGGTYSTLKVQPAELEDSGVYFCASSRNEIAGSPYEQYFGPGTRLTVT.

The chain links TRBV7-3 to TRBJ2-2; D may be TRBD2 (6 bases). CDR3 length: 17 amino acids. V was trimmed by 5 bases and J by 4 bases, leaving 20 bases between them. Germline CDR1 is SGHTA and CDR2 is FQGTGA. As DNA, the CDR3 is TGTGCCAGCAGCCCGACCCAGAATAGCGGAGGCACCGGGGAGCTGTTTTTT. Translation gives CASSPTQNSGGTGELFF.

The chain carries TRBV7-9 and TRBJ1-4, with TRBD1 matching over 7 bases. In germline, CDR1 is SEHNR, CDR2 FQNEAQ (reference sequence). The CDR3 spans 16 residues. V lost 3 bases to trimming and J lost 0 bases; unmatched junction nucleotides: 4. The CDR3 sequence: CASSFPGTATNEKLFF. The CDR3 DNA reads TGTGCCAGCAGCTTCCCCGGGACAGCAACTAATGAAAAACTGTTTTTT.

V is TRBV18 and J is TRBJ2-5, with 13 bases matching TRBD2. This CDR3 is built from 18 residues. CDR1 KGHSH and CDR2 LQKENI come from the germline V gene. J gave up 0 bases and V 6 bases, and 10 bases lay outside the gene matches. CDR3 nucleotide sequence: TGTGCCAGCTCCCCTCCCAGGGGGACTAGCGGGAACCAAGAGACCCAGTACTTC. Amino acid sequence: CASSPPRGTSGNQETQYF.

The chain uses TRBV5-1 and TRBJ2-7, with a possible D match to TRBD1 (6 bases). In germline, CDR1 is SGHRS, CDR2 YFSETQ. Trimming removed 9 bases at V and 3 bases at J, with 16 bases between. This CDR3 has 13 residues. In nucleotides, the CDR3 is TGCGCCAACGACCGGGGACAATACTACGAGCAGTACTTC. Its protein product is CANDRGQYYEQYF. The full variable domain, with the rest looked up from reference TRBV5-1 and TRBJ2-7, is KAGVTQTPRYLIKTRGQQVTLSCSPISGHRSVSWYQQTPGQGLQFLFEYFSETQRNKGNFPGRFSGRQFSNSRSEMNVSTLELGDSALYLCANDRGQYYEQYFGPGTRLTVT.

V gene TRBV28 combines with J gene TRBJ2-6; TRBD1 agrees at 7 bases. CDR1 MDHEN and CDR2 SYDVKM come from the germline V gene. The CDR3 loop spans 16 amino acids. With V trimmed by 6 bases and J by 2 bases, 7 bases remained unmatched. This chain's CDR3 is CASRRQGTAGANVLTF. The CDR3 bases are TGTGCCAGCAGAAGACAGGGAACGGCTGGGGCCAACGTCCTGACTTTC. The complete variable domain, with remaining parts taken from reference TRBV28 and TRBJ2-6, reads DVKVTQSSRYLVKRTGEKVFLECVQDMDHENMFWYRQDPGLGLRLIYFSYDVKMKEKGDIPEGYSVSREKKERFSLILESASTNQTSMYLCASRRQGTAGANVLTFGAGSRLTVL.

The rearrangement links TRBV11-2 to TRBJ2-7; 10 nucleotides match TRBD1. This CDR3 is 15 amino acids long. The germline gives CDR1 SGHAT, CDR2 FQNNGV. V was clipped by 4 bases and J by 0 bases; unmatched bases: 3. The CDR3 region has the DNA TGTGCCAGCAGCTCGGACAGGGGGTCCTCCTACGAGCAGTACTTC. Amino acid sequence: CASSSDRGSSYEQYF.

For this clone: A read error may produce the germline difference seen at one junction end. The chain joins TRBV2 to TRBJ1-1; D is ambiguous. The CDR3 sequence is 13 residues long. Germline values: CDR1 SNHLY, CDR2 FYNNEI. CDR3 sequence reads: CASSEGGPQEAFF. The DNA for the CDR3 is TGTGCCAGCAGCGAAGGAGGGCCCCAAGAAGCTTTCTTT.

V gene TRBV2 combines with J gene TRBJ2-5, with 12 bases identical to TRBD2. The CDR3 spans 18 residues. The V and J ends lost 6 bases and 5 bases, in that order; junction bases with no gene match: 16. Germline assignment: CDR1 SNHLY and CDR2 FYNNEI. CDR3 nucleotide sequence: TGTGCCAGCAGGGTTACGACTAGCGGGAGTGAGAATTCGGAGACCCAGTACTTC. Protein product: CASRVTTSGSENSETQYF.

The rearrangement joins TRBV6-1 to TRBJ2-7, with TRBD1 matching 8 bases. There are 16 residues in the CDR3. The junction had 10 bases not matched to a gene; V was cut back by 1 base and J by 5 bases. Germline-derived CDR1 and CDR2 are MNHNS and SASEGT. Here the CDR3 reads CASSEGIRQGRNEQYF. The CDR3, as DNA: TGTGCCAGCAGTGAAGGGATACGACAGGGGAGAAACGAGCAGTACTTC.

The genes are TRBV5-5 and TRBJ2-2; tentatively, D is TRBD2 (6 bases). The germline V gene encodes CDR1 SGHKS and CDR2 YYEKEE (reference sequence). The V end lost 2 bases, the J end lost 9 bases, and 20 bases lay between the germline ends. This CDR3 has 16 amino acids. The CDR3 is CASSFQTGPGGRELFF. In nucleotides, the CDR3 is TGTGCCAGCAGCTTTCAAACGGGACCAGGAGGGAGGGAGCTGTTTTTT.

The J gene is TRBJ1-1, the V gene TRBV3-1 (or the pseudogene TRBV3-2), with D perhaps matching TRBD1 (6 bases). V shed 6 bases and J shed 6 bases, with 23 bases lying between them. The germline CDR1 and CDR2 sequences are LGHDT and YNNKEL (reference sequence). CDR3 size: 16 residues. The CDR3 DNA is TGTGCCAGCAGACAAAGGGGTCTACAGGGAAGTCCTGAAGCTTTCTTT. Protein sequence: CASRQRGLQGSPEAFF.